This T cell receptor (beta chain) comes out of a study of T cell responses to AZD1222 COVID-19 vaccine (dated by TCRdb to the early 2020s). Turning to the overall study: TCR sequencing covered roughly 230 trial participants: nearly 210 given two doses of AZD1222 and around 26 given two doses of MenACWY control vaccine. Enrollment into the trials was organized by age into subgroups of 18-55, 56-69 and 70-plus years, and those subgroups contained about 160, 30 and 59 TCR-sequenced participants, respectively. Study-wide conclusions, independent of this receptor: Because no day 14 peak-response samples were available, repertoires were characterized only after the peak T cell response. The 56-69-year group was small, and its depth increase did not reach significance, likely because of low power. Conclusions about previously exposed vaccinees are limited, since just 5 to 7 AZD1222 recipients were seropositive for SARS-CoV-2 at baseline. CD4 TCRs associated with the vaccine covered the entire spike protein, and the dominant responses were in regions 160-218 and 743-854. Participants were mostly white British, with more females than males. The authors suggested clonal diversity may have been underestimated. Nearly half of unique spike-specific TCRs reportedly recognized epitopes outside regions mutated in the B.1.351 and B.1.1.7 variants. Spike-specific TCR breadth and depth rose significantly after two AZD1222 doses compared with day 0 and with MenACWY recipients.

This sample's time point label indicates: about 28 days (+/-7) after the second vaccine dose. AZD1222 recipients given second doses at about 4 weeks or at about 12 weeks were pooled, since spike-specific TCR depth and breadth were not found to differ between the two schedules. Samples from vaccinated people were obtained from the UK trials COV001 and COV002, which included a single-blind randomized controlled phase 2/3 trial of AZD1222 (ChAdOx1 nCoV-19) in healthy adults. For TCRbeta chain sequencing, PBMC samples from trial participants were taken at day 0 and at day 28 after the second dose. The CDR3 regions of human TCRbeta chains were subjected to immunosequencing. On the authors' methods: Repertoire TCRs were checked for matches against a reference library of SARS-CoV-2-specific TCRs that had been generated using the MIRA antigen-specificity platform. Breadth was defined as the fraction of unique TCRs that were SARS-CoV-2-associated, and depth was defined as the fraction of total T cells that were SARS-CoV-2-associated. Using the MIRA data, each spike-specific TCR was mapped to the spike region that the TCR reacts to and placed in a CD4 or CD8 class. Log10-transformed breadth and depth values were compared by one-way ANOVA with Sidak's multiple comparisons tests. TCRdb carries this immuneACCESS record with in-frame sequences only. Its versions omit some clonotypes, under half of them owing to an unresolved V gene in the studies checked, with the rest unexplained. The V and J calls and clone size come from that table; D and trimming were worked out from the DNA. The sample table contains 20,000 to 25,000 clones; only one count was recorded for about 86% of them. Of the sample, 6.5% to 10% is held by the ten largest clones.

Turning to this clone: Its antigen remains undetermined. Base-call qualities are not available, and no considerably larger clone is one nucleotide away.

At the junction V is shortened by 11 bases and J by 0 bases, with 10 bases in between. CDR1 and CDR2, looked up from the germline V gene, are SNHLY and FYNNEI. The CDR3 has 12 amino acids, counting the end cysteine and phenylalanine. Only the CDR3 region is kept as DNA, spanning 36 bases read in frame from base 1. The chain is encoded by TRBV2 joined to TRBJ1-2, with TRBD1 tentatively as D gene (5 bases match). This receptor was taken from an adult who received the AZD1222 COVID-19 vaccine. Sequencing used peripheral blood, obtained 28 days after the second AZD1222 dose. The DNA sequence is given as TGTGCCGGTGGGGGAACTAACTATGGCTACACCTTC. It encodes CAGGGTNYGYTF. Extended through the reference TRBV2 and TRBJ1-2 proteins, this CDR3 yields the full variable domain: EPEVTQTPSHQVTQMGQEVILRCVPISNHLYFYWYRQILGQKVEFLVSFYNNEISEKSEIFDDQFSVERPDGSNFTLKIRSTKLEDSAMYFCAGGGTNYGYTFGSGTRLTVV.